Below, 26 T cell receptor beta chains from the same sample are listed, as sequenced in a study of T cell responses to AZD1222 COVID-19 vaccine. Only in-frame clones appear in the TCRdb table, and some are missing; sequencing was by immunoSEQ multiplex PCR. The table has about 35,000 clones, approximately 84% seen once. This specimen consisted of peripheral blood, obtained 28 days after the second AZD1222 dose. These receptors were obtained from an adult who received the AZD1222 COVID-19 vaccine.

V usage is TRBV5-3 and J usage is TRBJ2-1; TRBD2 aligns across 12 bases. TRBV5-3 is flagged as an ORF with uncertain function. The CDR3 consists of 18 residues. V lost 0 bases, J lost 10 bases, and 14 bases stayed unmatched. The CDR3 protein is CARSLEVRASGGVLEQFF. CDR3 in DNA: TGTGCCAGAAGCTTGGAAGTTCGAGCTAGCGGGGGGGTTTTGGAGCAGTTCTTC.

The J gene is TRBJ1-2, the V gene TRBV3-1 (or the pseudogene TRBV3-2); D is unclear. V was trimmed by 4 bases and J by 8 bases, leaving 14 bases between them. In germline, CDR1 is LGHDT, CDR2 YNNKEL (reference sequence). This CDR3 is 13 amino acids long. CDR3 region: CASSPNGPSGYTF. The CDR3 DNA reads as TGTGCCAGCAGCCCGAACGGTCCGTCGGGCTACACCTTC.

V is TRBV7-2 and J is TRBJ2-5; D is unresolved. The CDR3 sequence is 13 residues long. Germline values: CDR1 SGHTA, CDR2 FQGNSA. Trimming shortened V by 0 bases and J by 7 bases, and 9 bases separated the two germline ends. The CDR3: CASSLAPSGTQYF. CDR3 nucleotides: TGTGCCAGCAGCTTAGCCCCGTCGGGGACCCAGTACTTC.

This sequence joins TRBV7-3 and TRBJ1-1; D is ambiguous. The CDR3 covers 14 residues. Germline V lookup: CDR1 SGHTA, CDR2 FQGTGA. V was shortened by 0 bases and J by 4 bases, with 9 bases between the two germline ends. CDR3: CASSLTRSGTEAFF. As DNA, the CDR3 is TGTGCCAGCAGCTTAACACGTTCGGGCACTGAAGCTTTCTTT.

The chain is built from TRBV29-1 and TRBJ1-1; D uncertain. From germline, CDR1 is SQVTM and CDR2 ANQGSEA. Trimming removed 3 bases at V and 1 base at J, with 9 bases between. CDR3 length: 13 amino acids. The CDR3 sequence is CSVDNWQNTEAFF. CDR3 DNA: TGCAGCGTTGATAACTGGCAGAACACTGAAGCTTTCTTT. The full variable domain, with the rest looked up from reference TRBV29-1 and TRBJ1-1, is SAVISQKPSRDICQRGTSLTIQCQVDSQVTMMFWYRQQPGQSLTLIATANQGSEATYESGFVIDKFPISRPNLTFSTLTVSNMSPEDSSIYLCSVDNWQNTEAFFGQGTRLTVV.

The chain uses TRBV7-2 and TRBJ2-5, with no clear D. Germline V gives CDR1 SGHTA, CDR2 FQGNSA. Trimming shortened V by 5 bases and J by 5 bases, and 15 bases separated the two germline ends. This CDR3 region has 14 residues. The chain's CDR3 is CASSQGPAGETQYF. The DNA of the CDR3 is TGTGCCAGCAGCCAAGGACCGGCAGGCGAGACCCAGTACTTC.

The chain is built from TRBV11-2 and TRBJ2-2; 13 nucleotides agree with TRBD2. The CDR3 is 17 residues long. CDR1 and CDR2 from the germline V gene are SGHAT and FQNNGV. V was pared by 6 bases and J by 0 bases, with 4 bases of the junction left unmatched. The CDR3 is CASSRTSGGANTGELFF. CDR3 DNA: TGTGCCAGCAGTCGGACTAGCGGGGGCGCGAACACCGGGGAGCTGTTTTTT.

This clone was detected only once. The V call is TRBV19, the J call TRBJ1-1; D remains ambiguous. The germline gives CDR1 LNHDA, CDR2 SQIVND (reference sequence). V was pared by 2 bases and J by 5 bases, with 6 bases between. The CDR3 has 12 amino acids. The CDR3 here is CASSISATEAFF. In nucleotides, the CDR3 is TGTGCCAGTAGTATATCAGCAACTGAAGCTTTCTTT.

The rearrangement uses TRBV3-1 (or the pseudogene TRBV3-2) and TRBJ1-6; D ambiguous. V gave up 1 base and J gave up 8 bases, with 3 bases separating them. The length of the CDR3 is 12 residues. From germline, CDR1 is LGHDT and CDR2 YNNKEL (reference sequence). The CDR3 sequence: CASSQADSPLHF. DNA of the CDR3: TGTGCCAGCAGCCAAGCTGATTCACCCCTCCACTTT.

This rearrangement joins TRBV9 to TRBJ2-6; possibly TRBD1 for D (6 bases). The CDR3 covers 16 residues. V shed 3 bases and J shed 3 bases, with 13 bases lying between them. Looked up from germline, CDR1 is SGDLS and CDR2 is YYNGEE. DNA of the CDR3: TGTGCCAGCAGCGCAGACACAGGGAGTGGGGCCAACGTCCTGACTTTC. Protein sequence: CASSADTGSGANVLTF.

The chain uses TRBV27 and TRBJ1-4; D might be TRBD1 (6 bases). CDR3 length: 16 amino acids. Deletions cut 3 bases from V and 6 bases from J, with 17 bases between. CDR1 MNHEY and CDR2 SMNVEV come from the germline V gene (reference sequence). The CDR3 loop reads CASSFGRGGSYEKLFF. The CDR3 DNA reads as TGTGCCAGCAGTTTCGGCAGGGGAGGATCCTATGAAAAACTGTTTTTT.

V usage is TRBV27 and J usage is TRBJ1-6; 7 positions agree with TRBD1. Unmatched junction bases numbered 9, after V lost 6 bases and J lost 10 bases. This CDR3 spans 14 amino acids. Germline V gene lookup returns CDR1 MNHEY and CDR2 SMNVEV (reference sequence). CDR3 sequence (DNA): TGTGCCAGCAGGCGCGGGGACAGACTATCACCCCTCCACTTT. Its translation is CASRRGDRLSPLHF.

The V call is TRBV5-4, the J call TRBJ2-1; D possibly matches TRBD1 or TRBD2 (5 bases each). V lost 2 bases, J lost 7 bases, and 16 bases lay in between. CDR1 and CDR2 from the germline V gene are SGHNT and YYREEE (reference sequence). The CDR3 runs to 15 residues. Here the CDR3 DNA reads TGTGCCAGCAGCTTCGGGACCCCTAGGCGGAATGAGCAGTTCTTC. As protein: CASSFGTPRRNEQFF. Full variable domain (outside the CDR3, taken from reference TRBV5-4 and TRBJ2-1): ETGVTQSPTHLIKTRGQQVTLRCSSQSGHNTVSWYQQALGQGPQFIFQYYREEENGRGNFPPRFSGLQFPNYSSELNVNALELDDSALYLCASSFGTPRRNEQFFGPGTRLTVL.

The chain couples TRBV9 to TRBJ2-3; 9 nucleotides match TRBD2. The ends lost 0 bases at V and 6 bases at J; junction bases unmatched: 8. The germline V gene has CDR1 SGDLS and CDR2 YYNGEE. The CDR3 has 16 amino acids. This chain's CDR3 is CASSVGGSGGLDTQYF. The CDR3 coding sequence is TGTGCCAGCAGCGTAGGGGGTAGCGGGGGTTTGGATACGCAGTATTTT.

This sequence joins TRBV19 and TRBJ1-2; D unresolved. The CDR3 loop spans 13 amino acids. Per the germline V gene, CDR1 is LNHDA and CDR2 is SQIVND (reference sequence). V was cut by 3 bases and J by 6 bases, with 11 bases left in between. CDR3 bases: TGTGCCAGTAGTATGTTACCGGAAAATGGCTACACCTTC. This translates into CASSMLPENGYTF. Based on the CDR3 plus reference TRBV19 and TRBJ1-2, the full variable domain is DGGITQSPKYLFRKEGQNVTLSCEQNLNHDAMYWYRQDPGQGLRLIYYSQIVNDFQKGDIAEGYSVSREKKESFPLTVTSAQKNPTAFYLCASSMLPENGYTFGSGTRLTVV.

The rearrangement links TRBV28 to TRBJ2-7; tentatively, D is TRBD2 (7 bases). CDR1 is MDHEN, CDR2 SYDVKM, per germline. Deletions cut 7 bases from V and 0 bases from J, with 19 bases between. There are 16 residues in the CDR3. The CDR3 bases are TGTGCCAGCAACACCCGCCGGGGGGCTCTCTCCTACGAGCAGTACTTC. It is translated as CASNTRRGALSYEQYF.

The chain links TRBV5-6 to TRBJ2-5; tentative D call: TRBD2 (5 bases). V lost 1 base and J lost 7, with 8 bases in between. Germline-derived CDR1 and CDR2 are SGHDT and YYEEEE. This CDR3 is built from 12 residues. The CDR3 protein is CASSLPEGTQYF. The CDR3 nucleotides read TGTGCCAGCAGCTTGCCCGAGGGGACCCAGTACTTC.

The rearrangement joins TRBV4-1 to TRBJ2-1, with TRBD2 matching 9 bases. The CDR3 contains 15 residues. Germline V gene sequence: CDR1 MGHRA, CDR2 YSYEKL. Trimming took 1 base from V and 7 from J; bases not matched to a gene: 5. CDR3 nucleotide sequence: TGCGCCAGCAGCCAAGGGCGTCTAGCGGGGAATGAGCAGTTCTTC. This sequence encodes CASSQGRLAGNEQFF.

This chain connects TRBV7-9 to TRBJ1-2; unclear D gene. Germline V gene sequence: CDR1 SEHNR, CDR2 FQNEAQ (reference sequence). Deletions cut 0 bases from V and 6 bases from J, with 5 bases between. The length of the CDR3 is 12 residues. CDR3 sequence (DNA): TGTGCCAGCAGCTTAGCCTTTGATGGCTACACCTTC. The encoded protein is CASSLAFDGYTF.

This clone was found a few times. The V gene is TRBV11-3, the J gene TRBJ2-1; D might be TRBD2 (6 bases). V dropped 5 bases and J dropped 2 bases, with 10 bases sitting between them. The CDR3 length is 14 residues. Per the germline V gene, CDR1 is SGHNT and CDR2 is YENEEA. The CDR3 loop is CASSPSGAYNEQFF. CDR3 sequence (DNA): TGTGCCAGCAGCCCCTCGGGGGCCTACAATGAGCAGTTCTTC.

This chain uses TRBV6-5 with TRBJ2-7; 8 bases agree with TRBD1. The length of the CDR3 is 14 residues. J gave up 0 bases and V 4 bases, and 2 bases lay outside the gene matches. Germline CDR1 reads MNHEY; CDR2 reads SVGAGI. The CDR3 DNA follows: TGTGCCAGCAGTTGGACAGGGAGCTCCTACGAGCAGTACTTC. Its translation: CASSWTGSSYEQYF.

The V and J genes are TRBV15 and TRBJ2-5, with 8 nucleotides matching TRBD2. CDR3 size: 14 residues. The germline V gene encodes CDR1 LNHNV and CDR2 YYDKDF (reference sequence). V was pared by 6 bases and J by 4 bases, with 7 bases of the junction left unmatched. CDR3 loop: CATRGGLALETQYF. CDR3 nucleotides: TGTGCCACCAGAGGAGGACTAGCATTAGAGACCCAGTACTTC.

The chain carries TRBV4-2 and TRBJ2-2; D uncertain. This CDR3 contains 15 residues. Germline V gene data show CDR1 as LGHNA and CDR2 as YNFKEQ. The V end was cut by 2 bases, the J end by 5 bases, with 12 bases between. CDR3 nucleotide sequence: TGTGCCAGCAGCCAATCAGATCGAGATACCGGGGAGCTGTTTTTT. Translating it yields CASSQSDRDTGELFF.

V and J are TRBV27 and TRBJ2-3, with D possibly being TRBD1 (6 bases). Germline CDR1 MNHEY, CDR2 SMNVEV (reference sequence). The V and J ends lost 3 bases and 0 bases respectively, with 10 bases between them. The CDR3 has 15 amino acids. CDR3 region: CASSFRQASTDTQYF. Written as DNA, the CDR3 is TGTGCCAGCAGTTTCCGACAGGCGAGCACAGATACGCAGTATTTT.

The chain is built from TRBV11-2 and TRBJ2-7; D is ambiguous. Germline CDR1 and CDR2: SGHAT and FQNNGV. Trimming cost V 0 bases and J 6 bases, with 15 bases left between them. The CDR3 has 15 residues. CDR3 region: CASSLEGSTLREQYF. CDR3 DNA sequence: TGTGCCAGCAGCTTAGAAGGGTCCACACTACGCGAGCAGTACTTC.

This chain joins TRBV19 and TRBJ1-1, with TRBD1 identical over 7 bases. CDR1 and CDR2 (germline): LNHDA, SQIVND (reference sequence). V shed 3 bases, J shed 4 bases, and the junction held 8 bases outside the gene matches. The CDR3 spans 15 residues. The CDR3 DNA sequence: TGTGCCAGTAGTATCCCTAGACAGGGACTCACTGAAGCTTTCTTT. Protein sequence: CASSIPRQGLTEAFF. Using reference TRBV19 and TRBJ1-1 for the parts outside the CDR3, the full variable domain is DGGITQSPKYLFRKEGQNVTLSCEQNLNHDAMYWYRQDPGQGLRLIYYSQIVNDFQKGDIAEGYSVSREKKESFPLTVTSAQKNPTAFYLCASSIPRQGLTEAFFGQGTRLTVV.